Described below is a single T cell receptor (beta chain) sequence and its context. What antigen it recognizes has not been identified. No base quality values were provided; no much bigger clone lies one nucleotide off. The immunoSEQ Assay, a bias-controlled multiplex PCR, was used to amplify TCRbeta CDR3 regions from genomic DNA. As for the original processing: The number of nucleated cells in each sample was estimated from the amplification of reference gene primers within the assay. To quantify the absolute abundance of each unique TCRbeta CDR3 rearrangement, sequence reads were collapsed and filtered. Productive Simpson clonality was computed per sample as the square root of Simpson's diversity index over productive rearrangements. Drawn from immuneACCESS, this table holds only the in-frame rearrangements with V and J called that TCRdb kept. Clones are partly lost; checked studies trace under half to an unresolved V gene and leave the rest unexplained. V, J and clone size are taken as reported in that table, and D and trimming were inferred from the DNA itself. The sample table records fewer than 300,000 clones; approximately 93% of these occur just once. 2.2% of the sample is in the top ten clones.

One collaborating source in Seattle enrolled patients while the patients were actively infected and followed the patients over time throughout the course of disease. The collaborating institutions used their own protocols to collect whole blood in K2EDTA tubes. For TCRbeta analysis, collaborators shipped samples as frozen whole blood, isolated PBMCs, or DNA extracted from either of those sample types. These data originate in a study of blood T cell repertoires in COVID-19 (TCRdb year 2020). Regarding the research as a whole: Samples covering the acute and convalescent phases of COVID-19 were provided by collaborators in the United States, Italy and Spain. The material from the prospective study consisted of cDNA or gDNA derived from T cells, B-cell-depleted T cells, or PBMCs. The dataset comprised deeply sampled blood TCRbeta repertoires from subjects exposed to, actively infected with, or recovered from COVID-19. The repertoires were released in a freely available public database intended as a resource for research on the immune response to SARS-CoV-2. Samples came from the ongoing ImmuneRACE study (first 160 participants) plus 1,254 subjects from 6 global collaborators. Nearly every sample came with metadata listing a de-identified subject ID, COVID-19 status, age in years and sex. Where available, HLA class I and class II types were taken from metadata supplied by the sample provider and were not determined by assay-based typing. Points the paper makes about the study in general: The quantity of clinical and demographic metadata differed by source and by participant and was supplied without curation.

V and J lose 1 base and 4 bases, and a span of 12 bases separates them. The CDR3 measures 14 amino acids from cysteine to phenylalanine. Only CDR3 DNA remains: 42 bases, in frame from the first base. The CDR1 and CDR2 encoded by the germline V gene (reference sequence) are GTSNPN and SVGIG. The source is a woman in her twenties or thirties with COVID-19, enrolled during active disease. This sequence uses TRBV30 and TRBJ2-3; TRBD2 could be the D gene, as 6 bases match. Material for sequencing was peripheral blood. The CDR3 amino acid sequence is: CAWSGGERPDTQYF. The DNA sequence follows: TGTGCCTGGAGTGGGGGGGAGCGTCCAGATACGCAGTATTTT.